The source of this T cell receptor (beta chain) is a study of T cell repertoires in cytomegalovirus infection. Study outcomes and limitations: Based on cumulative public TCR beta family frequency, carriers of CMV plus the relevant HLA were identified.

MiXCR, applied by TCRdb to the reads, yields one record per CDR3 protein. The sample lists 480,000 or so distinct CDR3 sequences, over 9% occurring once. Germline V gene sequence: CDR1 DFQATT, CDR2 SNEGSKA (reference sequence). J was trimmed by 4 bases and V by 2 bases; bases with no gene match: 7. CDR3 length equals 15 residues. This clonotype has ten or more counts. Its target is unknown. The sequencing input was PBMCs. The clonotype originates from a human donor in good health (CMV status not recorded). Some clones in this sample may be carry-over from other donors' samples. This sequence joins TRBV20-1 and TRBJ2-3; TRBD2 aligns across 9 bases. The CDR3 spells CSARSGSGGPDTQYF. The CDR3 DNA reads TGCAGTGCTAGATCTGGGAGCGGGGGGCCAGATACGCAGTATTTT.